One sample yielded the 30 T cell receptor beta chains listed below, sequenced in a study of blood T cell repertoires in COVID-19. Sequenced by immunoSEQ multiplex PCR; TCRdb stores in-frame clones only, minus some. Counted here are roughly 500,000 clones, about 88% occurring once; the ten biggest clones make up approximately 8%. Sequenced: PBMCs or T cells enriched from blood (not recorded which). The source of these receptors is a woman aged 55 to 70 who had recovered from COVID-19.

The rearrangement joins TRBV2 to TRBJ2-2, with unresolved D. V was shortened by 4 bases and J by 1 base, with 7 bases between the two germline ends. This CDR3 has 14 amino acids. Per the germline V gene, CDR1 is SNHLY and CDR2 is FYNNEI. CDR3 sequence: CASSGIRNTGELFF. The CDR3 DNA follows: TGTGCCAGCAGTGGTATCCGGAACACCGGGGAGCTGTTTTTT.

V gene TRBV6-5 combines with J gene TRBJ1-1, with D unclear. The CDR3 contains 11 residues. V lost 2 bases and J lost 8, with 6 bases in between. Germline V gene data show CDR1 as MNHEY and CDR2 as SVGAGI. The CDR3 nucleotides read TGTGCCAGCAGTTACGGGCAGGAAGCTTTCTTT. Its translation is CASSYGQEAFF.

J is TRBJ1-2 and V is TRBV27; perhaps TRBD1 as D (5 bases). The germline gives CDR1 MNHEY, CDR2 SMNVEV (reference sequence). The CDR3 contains 14 residues. V was trimmed by 8 bases and J by 1 base, leaving 14 bases between them. The CDR3 region is CASGGDRFNYGYTF. CDR3 nucleotides: TGTGCCAGCGGGGGGGACCGGTTTAACTATGGCTACACCTTC.

CDR3 residues: CASSPVQTGELFF. CDR3 DNA sequence: TGTGCCAGCAGCCCGGTCCAAACCGGGGAGCTGTTTTTT. The rearrangement links TRBV4-2 to TRBJ2-2; no definite D call. This CDR3 contains 13 residues. CDR1 and CDR2 (germline): LGHNA, YNFKEQ. Between the trimmed V and J ends, which lost 4 bases and 5 bases, there was a span of 8 bases.

This clone was detected only a few times. CDR3 DNA: TGTGCCAGCAGCTTGGAGGAGGCGGAATATGGCTACACCTTC. This gives the protein CASSLEEAEYGYTF. This chain connects TRBV5-4 to TRBJ1-2; D call uncertain. V was pared by 0 bases and J by 5 bases, with 11 bases between. From germline, CDR1 is SGHNT and CDR2 YYREEE (reference sequence). This CDR3 has 14 amino acids.

This clone was recorded once. The chain uses TRBV10-3 and TRBJ2-3, with 7 bases aligning to TRBD1. The J segment lost 6 bases and the V segment lost 2 bases, leaving 5 bases of the junction unmatched. There are 14 residues in the CDR3. CDR1 ENHRY and CDR2 SYGVKD come from the germline V gene. CDR3 coding DNA: TGTGCCATCAGTGAGACAGGGGTTATGGATACGCAGTATTTT. It translates to CAISETGVMDTQYF.

The chain combines TRBV14 with TRBJ1-3; 10 nucleotides match TRBD1. Unmatched junction bases numbered 10, after V lost 2 bases and J lost 0 bases. Per germline, CDR1 SGHDN and CDR2 FVKESK. The CDR3 has 19 residues. The CDR3 reads CASSQWDRGLPPSGNTIYF. For the CDR3, the DNA is TGTGCCAGCAGCCAATGGGACAGGGGTCTTCCACCCTCTGGAAACACCATATATTTT.

V usage is TRBV7-6 and J usage is TRBJ2-5; weak D call: TRBD1 (6 bases). From germline, CDR1 is SGHVS and CDR2 FNYEAQ. Trimming shortened V by 2 bases and J by 4 bases, and 17 bases separated the two germline ends. CDR3 length: 16 amino acids. CDR3: CASSLSPLGAGETQYF. The CDR3 coding sequence is TGTGCCAGCAGCTTATCTCCCCTGGGGGCAGGAGAGACCCAGTACTTC.

This clone showed up just a few times. This rearrangement joins TRBV30 to TRBJ2-7, with a weak D call TRBD2 (5 bases). The V end was cut by 0 bases, the J end by 0 bases, with 9 bases between. Germline V lookup: CDR1 GTSNPN, CDR2 SVGIG (reference sequence). The CDR3 length is 14 residues. The CDR3 DNA follows: TGTGCCTGGAGTGTAAGAGGGAGCTCCTACGAGCAGTACGTC. Encoded protein: CAWSVRGSSYEQYV.

Of note for this clone: One end of the junction does not line up with germline, which may come from a read error. This chain joins TRBV29-1 and TRBJ2-3, with D perhaps matching TRBD1 (5 bases). In germline, CDR1 is SQVTM, CDR2 ANQGSEA. The CDR3 runs 9 residues. CDR3 sequence (DNA): TGCAGCGTTGAAGGACAGATTGTATTT. Protein sequence: CSVEGQIVF.

The genes are TRBV24-1 and TRBJ2-3; D possibly corresponds to TRBD2 (6 bases). The germline V gene encodes CDR1 KGHDR and CDR2 SFDVKD. Trimming took off 3 bases at V and 5 bases at J, with 20 bases between the two ends. The CDR3 contains 17 residues. CDR3 sequence: CATSDTRGRGSGDTQYF. The CDR3 DNA is TGTGCCACCAGTGATACGCGGGGACGAGGCTCTGGAGATACGCAGTATTTT.

The chain employs TRBV5-6 and TRBJ2-3; no clear D gene. The V end was cut by 3 bases, the J end by 2 bases, with 13 bases between. Germline values: CDR1 SGHDT, CDR2 YYEEEE. The CDR3 extends over 15 amino acids. CDR3 DNA: TGTGCCAGCAGCTACCTAAGCTGGTCCACAGATACGCAGTATTTT. It is translated as CASSYLSWSTDTQYF.

This sequence joins TRBV11-2 and TRBJ1-2; 9 bases are a match to TRBD1. Germline V CDR1 and CDR2: SGHAT, FQNNGV. This CDR3 is 15 amino acids long. The V and J ends lost 5 bases and 11 bases, in that order; junction bases with no gene match: 15. CDR3 DNA: TGTGCCAGCAGCCAGACCCGGACAGGGGAGATGGGGTACACCTTC. Its translation is CASSQTRTGEMGYTF.

The chain links TRBV2 to TRBJ2-1; tentative D call: TRBD1 (5 bases). Germline loops: CDR1 SNHLY, CDR2 FYNNEI. CDR3 length: 13 residues. V lost 4 bases and J lost 10, with 14 bases in between. The CDR3 reads CASSVGARGEQFF. The CDR3 DNA reads as TGTGCCAGCAGTGTAGGGGCCCGAGGAGAGCAGTTCTTC.

This rearrangement joins TRBV2 to TRBJ1-4; possibly TRBD1 for D (6 bases). The V gene lost 3 bases and the J gene lost 8 bases, with 13 bases spanning the gap. CDR3 size: 14 residues. The V gene's germline CDR1 is SNHLY and CDR2 FYNNEI. The CDR3 spells CASSEYRVKEKLFF. The DNA for the CDR3 is TGTGCCAGCAGTGAGTACAGGGTAAAGGAAAAACTGTTTTTT.

J is TRBJ2-1 and V is TRBV2; 11 positions agree with TRBD2. V trimming: 4 bases; J trimming: 7 bases; junction bases outside the gene matches: 12. The CDR3 runs to 17 residues. Germline CDR1 reads SNHLY; CDR2 reads FYNNEI. The CDR3 DNA reads as TGTGCCAGCAGTGGGGCTAGCGGGGGGCGAGGGAGAAATGAGCAGTTCTTC. Amino acids: CASSGASGGRGRNEQFF.

The genes are TRBV3-1 (or the pseudogene TRBV3-2) and TRBJ2-7; D may be TRBD1 (5 bases). The V end lost 6 bases, the J end lost 1 base, and 10 bases lay between the germline ends. Germline assignment: CDR1 LGHDT and CDR2 YNNKEL (reference sequence). CDR3 length: 13 residues. The CDR3: CASRSRVSYEQYF. The DNA for the CDR3 is TGTGCCAGCAGGTCCAGGGTGTCCTACGAGCAGTACTTC.

The chain combines TRBV4-1 with TRBJ1-3; the D is unclear. Germline CDR1 and CDR2: MGHRA and YSYEKL. V lost 0 bases, J lost 6 bases, and 9 bases lay in between. The CDR3 is 14 residues long. CDR3 DNA sequence: TGCGCCAGCAGCCAAGATCACACAGAAAACACCATATATTTT. Its protein product is CASSQDHTENTIYF.

This sequence joins TRBV28 and TRBJ2-5, with a possible D match to TRBD1 (5 bases). CDR3 size: 13 residues. V was cut by 7 bases and J by 1 base, with 10 bases left in between. Germline values: CDR1 MDHEN, CDR2 SYDVKM. CDR3 loop: CASNKGSQETQYF. Written as DNA, the CDR3 is TGTGCCAGCAACAAGGGGTCCCAAGAGACCCAGTACTTC.

The V call is TRBV24-1, the J call TRBJ2-5; D is unclear. CDR1 is KGHDR, CDR2 SFDVKD, per germline. The CDR3 extends over 15 amino acids. Trimming took off 2 bases at V and 4 bases at J, with 13 bases between the two ends. CDR3 bases: TGTGCCACCAGTGATTCCGCAAGACGAGGAGAGACCCAGTACTTC. This gives the protein CATSDSARRGETQYF.

V is TRBV24-1 and J is TRBJ1-1, with 8 bases fitting TRBD1. With V trimmed by 3 bases and J by 5 bases, 7 bases remained unmatched. The CDR3 runs to 15 residues. The germline CDR1 and CDR2 sequences are KGHDR and SFDVKD. The CDR3 nucleotides are TGTGCCACCAGTGATCATACAGGGGGAGGAACTGAAGCTTTCTTT. Amino acids: CATSDHTGGGTEAFF.

This clone was counted between two and nine times. V gene TRBV4-1 combines with J gene TRBJ2-2, with D hard to call. Germline values: CDR1 MGHRA, CDR2 YSYEKL. V lost 1 base, J lost 4 bases, and 4 bases lay in between. The CDR3 contains 13 residues. DNA for the CDR3: TGCGCCAGCAGCCAAGCCCTCACCGGGGAGCTGTTTTTT. The encoded protein is CASSQALTGELFF.

This clone appeared a single time. This sequence joins TRBV13 and TRBJ1-4; no firm D call. CDR1 and CDR2 from the germline V gene are PRHDT and FYEKMQ (reference sequence). The CDR3 contains 12 residues. The V and J ends lost 1 base and 10 bases respectively, with 7 bases between them. The CDR3 is CASSLAPGKLFF. The CDR3 DNA is TGTGCCAGCAGCTTAGCCCCGGGAAAACTGTTTTTT.

V usage is TRBV19 and J usage is TRBJ1-3; 8 bases fit TRBD1. The germline gives CDR1 LNHDA, CDR2 SQIVND (reference sequence). This CDR3 spans 16 amino acids. The V gene end was trimmed by 5 bases and the J gene end by 0 bases; junction bases not matched to a gene: 6. The CDR3 is CASSSPGTGSGNTIYF. CDR3 DNA: TGTGCCAGTAGTTCCCCCGGGACAGGCTCTGGAAACACCATATATTTT.

The chain links TRBV9 to TRBJ2-2; TRBD2 aligns across 7 bases. Trimming at V came to 0 bases and at J to 6 bases, leaving 5 bases not matched to a gene. CDR1 and CDR2 (germline): SGDLS, YYNGEE. This CDR3 region has 15 residues. This CDR3 is CASSVAGGPPGELFF. DNA for the CDR3: TGTGCCAGCAGCGTAGCGGGGGGACCCCCCGGGGAGCTGTTTTTT.

This clone showed up just once. The chain is built from TRBV9 and TRBJ2-3; tentatively, D is TRBD1 (5 bases). Trimming left V 4 bases short and J 2 bases short, with 17 bases between. Per germline, CDR1 SGDLS and CDR2 YYNGEE. This CDR3 is built from 16 residues. CDR3 loop: CASSITVQDDTDTQYF. CDR3 coding DNA: TGTGCCAGCAGCATCACCGTACAGGACGACACAGATACGCAGTATTTT.

The rearrangement links TRBV14 to TRBJ2-5; possible D gene TRBD1, 5 bases. Trimming pared 3 bases from V and 4 bases from J, leaving 15 bases between. The CDR3 loop spans 15 amino acids. Germline V CDR1 and CDR2: SGHDN, FVKESK. DNA for the CDR3: TGTGCCAGCAGCCAGCTACAGGCGGCTCGAGAGACCCAGTACTTC. This codes for CASSQLQAARETQYF.

Here the CDR3 reads CASSESTENEQFF. Here the CDR3 DNA reads TGTGCCAGCAGTGAGTCGACAGAAAATGAGCAGTTCTTC. The chain links TRBV6-4 to TRBJ2-1, with TRBD1 as a possible D gene (5 bases). Germline CDR1 MRHNA, CDR2 SNTAGT. V shed 3 bases and J shed 7 bases, with 10 bases lying between them. The length of the CDR3 is 13 residues.

This clone was seen just once. The chain combines TRBV13 with TRBJ2-3; D not resolved. The CDR3 is 11 amino acids. Trimming removed 2 bases from V and 6 bases from J, with 3 bases in between. Germline values: CDR1 PRHDT, CDR2 FYEKMQ (reference sequence). CDR3 region: CASSLRDTQYF. CDR3 bases: TGTGCCAGCAGCTTACGGGATACGCAGTATTTT.

The V and J genes are TRBV27 and TRBJ1-1; 10 positions agree with TRBD1. With V trimmed by 5 bases and J by 4 bases, 10 bases remained unmatched. This CDR3 has 16 amino acids. Germline V gives CDR1 MNHEY, CDR2 SMNVEV (reference sequence). The DNA of the CDR3 is TGTGCCAGCAGTCTTAGACCGGACAGGGGGGTCACTGAAGCTTTCTTT. It translates to CASSLRPDRGVTEAFF.